This T cell receptor (beta chain) came from a study of shared clonotypes between healthy human individuals. Across the study: Per-donor plates numbered three CD4 naive, three CD4 memory, two CD8 naive and one CD8 memory.

CD8 cells regarded as naive lacked CD45RO, were positively chosen for CCR7, and omitted terminally differentiated effector memory CD45RA+ cells. Within Nashville, Tennessee resided all donors, each a Caucasian adult. Study observations and caveats: Of the naive CD4 clonotypes, roughly 5% were shared across four donors.

Concerning this clone: Its antigen is unidentified.

Genomic DNA belonging to each subset was distributed in equal measure over several immunoSEQ plates. Profiling relied on immunoSEQ multiplex PCR, and the TCRdb table lists in-frame clones only, not all of them. Of about 2.1 million clones listed, 85% to 95% are singletons. Germline CDR1 is SGHNT and CDR2 is YYREEE (reference sequence). Trimming left V 4 bases short and J 2 bases short, with 12 bases between. The CDR3 has 14 residues. The clonotype was recovered from a man between 18 and 29 years old in good health. Some clones in this sample may be carry-over from other donors' samples. The chain recombines TRBV5-4 with TRBJ1-2; D possibly corresponds to TRBD1 (5 bases). Sequenced material: naive CD8+ T cells from PBMCs. The CDR3 DNA reads TGTGCCAGCAGCATTGCGACAGTCAACTATGGCTACACCTTC. It specifies CASSIATVNYGYTF. The variable domain in full, with the rest retrieved from reference TRBV5-4 and TRBJ1-2, is ETGVTQSPTHLIKTRGQQVTLRCSSQSGHNTVSWYQQALGQGPQFIFQYYREEENGRGNFPPRFSGLQFPNYSSELNVNALELDDSALYLCASSIATVNYGYTFGSGTRLTVV.